This T cell receptor beta chain appears in the sequencing data of a study of cytomegalovirus exposure and HLA in healthy donors. The PCR ran on 60 Vbeta and 13 Jbeta primers. Libraries were prepared by immunoSEQ multiplex PCR; TCRdb keeps only in-frame clonotypes and omits some of them. Its listing shows around 100,000 clones. The CDR3 is 15 residues long. CDR1 is ENHRY, CDR2 SYGVKD, per germline. Trimming left V 2 bases short and J 5 bases short, with 14 bases between. The gene calls are TRBV10-3 and TRBJ2-3, with TRBD2 as a possible D gene (5 bases). Sequenced: PBMCs. The origin of this receptor is a middle-aged man in good health and CMV-seronegative. The CDR3 nucleotides read TGTGCCATCAGTGAGAGGGCGGGCTTTGGAGATACGCAGTATTTT. As protein: CAISERAGFGDTQYF.